These 24 T cell receptor beta chains share one sample of origin, sequenced in a study of blood T cell repertoires in COVID-19. The table came from immunoSEQ multiplex PCR; TCRdb's copy has only in-frame clones and leaves some out. The sample holds under 300,000 clones, around four fifths seen once. Sequencing was done on a sample of peripheral blood. The receptor source for this set is a man older than 75 with acute or convalescent COVID-19.

V is TRBV4-1 and J is TRBJ2-3; 7 bases are a match to TRBD2. V shed 0 bases and J 3 bases; nucleotides not matched to a gene: 9. CDR1 MGHRA and CDR2 YSYEKL come from the germline V gene. The CDR3 is 17 amino acids. In DNA, the CDR3 is TGCGCCAGCAGCCAAGATCTAACTAGCGAGGGGACAGATACGCAGTATTTT. As protein: CASSQDLTSEGTDTQYF.

The V gene is TRBV2, the J gene TRBJ1-5; a weak D match, TRBD1 (6 bases). With 7 bases removed from V and 0 bases from J, the gap between germline ends came to 10 bases. The CDR3 runs to 14 residues. The germline gives CDR1 SNHLY, CDR2 FYNNEI. CDR3 in amino acids: CASKGRGSNQPQHF. CDR3 DNA sequence: TGTGCCAGCAAAGGCAGGGGTAGCAATCAGCCCCAGCATTTT.

V is TRBV7-9 and J is TRBJ2-3, with 9 bases aligning to TRBD1. The V gene end was trimmed by 5 bases and the J gene end by 6 bases; junction bases not matched to a gene: 9. Germline V CDR1 and CDR2: SEHNR, FQNEAQ (reference sequence). The CDR3 has 15 residues. Written as DNA, the CDR3 is TGTGCCAGCAGCCCAGGGACAGGGTCGACGGATACGCAGTATTTT. The encoded protein is CASSPGTGSTDTQYF.

In DNA form, the CDR3 reads TGCAGTGCTAGTGCTGGAGCCTACGAGCAGTACTTC. Translated, it gives CSASAGAYEQYF. The V gene is TRBV20-1, the J gene TRBJ2-7; D gene unclear. From germline, CDR1 is DFQATT and CDR2 SNEGSKA (reference sequence). Trimming pared 3 bases from V and 2 bases from J, leaving 8 bases between. CDR3 length: 12 amino acids.

This chain joins TRBV24-1 and TRBJ2-1, with TRBD2 matching 10 bases. The V gene end was trimmed by 7 bases and the J gene end by 0 bases; junction bases not matched to a gene: 2. CDR3 length equals 15 residues. Germline values: CDR1 KGHDR, CDR2 SFDVKD. The CDR3 loop is CATRASGSSYNEQFF. DNA of the CDR3: TGTGCCACCAGGGCTAGCGGGAGCTCCTACAATGAGCAGTTCTTC.

The chain links TRBV6-1 to TRBJ1-5; perhaps TRBD1 as D (6 bases). This CDR3 is built from 15 residues. V gave up 3 bases and J gave up 3 bases, with 12 bases separating them. In germline, CDR1 is MNHNS, CDR2 SASEGT. The CDR3 loop is CASSDQDSYNQPQHF. Here the CDR3 DNA reads TGTGCCAGCAGTGACCAGGACAGCTACAATCAGCCCCAGCATTTT.

Concerning this clone: Other DNA sequences within the sample encode an identical CDR3. The chain has TRBV18 and TRBJ2-5; TRBD2 matches at 14 bases. V was clipped by 3 bases and J by 5 bases; unmatched bases: 2. Germline assignment: CDR1 KGHSH and CDR2 LQKENI. The CDR3 length is 15 residues. The CDR3 is CASSPGLAGEETQYF. Written as DNA, the CDR3 is TGTGCCAGCTCACCGGGACTAGCGGGAGAGGAGACCCAGTACTTC. Looking up the rest from reference TRBV18 and TRBJ2-5 gives the full variable domain: NAGVMQNPRHLVRRRGQEARLRCSPMKGHSHVYWYRQLPEEGLKFMVYLQKENIIDESGMPKERFSAEFPKEGPSILRIQQVVRGDSAAYFCASSPGLAGEETQYFGPGTRLLVL.

The count of this clone is one. This rearrangement joins TRBV20-1 to TRBJ1-1; D remains unclear. Germline V CDR1 and CDR2: DFQATT, SNEGSKA (reference sequence). CDR3 length: 10 residues. The CDR3 coding sequence is TGCAGCCTCAGGAACACTGAAGCTTTCTTT. The encoded protein is CSLRNTEAFF.

The chain is built from TRBV5-1 and TRBJ1-1, with unresolved D. Per germline, CDR1 SGHRS and CDR2 YFSETQ. Trimming shortened V by 4 bases and J by 1 base, and 8 bases separated the two germline ends. This CDR3 is built from 13 residues. CDR3 bases: TGCGCCAGCAGCAAGCGGGAGAACACTGAAGCTTTCTTT. Translation: CASSKRENTEAFF.

The chain combines TRBV5-4 with TRBJ2-4; weak D call: TRBD2 (6 bases). V was trimmed by 4 bases and J by 4 bases, leaving 9 bases between them. CDR1 is SGHNT and CDR2 is YYREEE in the germline V gene (reference sequence). CDR3 length: 13 residues. For the CDR3, the DNA is TGTGCCAGCAGCGGCGGGATGAAAAACATTCAGTACTTC. Amino acid sequence: CASSGGMKNIQYF.

This chain uses TRBV12-3 or TRBV12-4 with TRBJ1-4, with unresolved D. The CDR3 covers 13 residues. Trimming shortened V by 6 bases and J by 5 bases, and 10 bases separated the two germline ends. The CDR3 DNA reads TGTGCCAGCAGCCCCCCCCAAAATGAAAAACTGTTTTTT. Translating it yields CASSPPQNEKLFF.

This clone has only one observation. The V gene is TRBV5-1, the J gene TRBJ2-2; 13 bases are shared with TRBD2. The germline gives CDR1 SGHRS, CDR2 YFSETQ. This CDR3 has 15 amino acids. With 4 bases clipped from V and 5 bases from J, the junction kept 2 bases outside the gene matches. The CDR3 protein is CASSEGLAGTGELFF. As DNA, the CDR3 is TGCGCCAGCAGCGAGGGACTAGCGGGGACCGGGGAGCTGTTTTTT.

This sequence joins TRBV27 and TRBJ2-5; D might be TRBD1 (6 bases). V lost 2 bases, J lost 4 bases, and 17 bases lay in between. CDR1 is MNHEY and CDR2 is SMNVEV in the germline V gene (reference sequence). The CDR3 spans 16 residues. CDR3 region: CASSLGTGPPRETQYF. The CDR3 DNA reads TGTGCCAGCAGTTTAGGTACAGGGCCACCACGAGAGACCCAGTACTTC.

The chain joins TRBV18 to TRBJ2-6; D is perhaps TRBD1 (6 bases). The CDR3 is 15 amino acids. Trimming took off 3 bases at V and 0 bases at J, with 6 bases between the two ends. CDR1 is KGHSH and CDR2 is LQKENI in the germline V gene. The CDR3 DNA is TGTGCCAGCTCACCGGGGGCCTCTGGGGCCAACGTCCTGACTTTC. Amino acids: CASSPGASGANVLTF.

This clone was seen more than once but under ten times. This chain joins TRBV6-5 and TRBJ2-2, with unresolved D. CDR1 is MNHEY, CDR2 SVGAGI, per germline. Between the trimmed V and J ends, which lost 0 bases and 4 bases, there was a span of 9 bases. CDR3 length equals 15 residues. Here the CDR3 reads CASSYSAVITGELFF. The CDR3 nucleotides are TGTGCCAGCAGTTACTCGGCAGTCATCACCGGGGAGCTGTTTTTT.

The count of this clone is one. The chain joins TRBV4-1 to TRBJ1-1; 9 bases map to TRBD1. The CDR3 spans 15 residues. The junction had 4 bases not matched to a gene; V was cut back by 2 bases and J by 3 bases. Germline CDR1 is MGHRA and CDR2 is YSYEKL. CDR3 sequence (DNA): TGCGCCAGCAGCCAATCGACAGGGGGATACACTGAAGCTTTCTTT. It yields the protein CASSQSTGGYTEAFF.

This clone was observed a single time. V gene TRBV19 combines with J gene TRBJ1-5, with 8 bases lining up with TRBD1. The ends lost 0 bases at V and 6 bases at J; junction bases unmatched: 1. The CDR3 is 14 amino acids. CDR1 and CDR2 from the germline V gene are LNHDA and SQIVND (reference sequence). For the CDR3, the DNA is TGTGCCAGTAGTATAGACAGGGGGCCTCAGCCCCAGCATTTT. As protein: CASSIDRGPQPQHF.

This clone has just one count. The chain is built from TRBV9 and TRBJ2-3, with D maybe TRBD1 (5 bases). Trimming took off 0 bases at V and 6 bases at J, with 8 bases between the two ends. The CDR3 has 13 amino acids. Germline V gives CDR1 SGDLS, CDR2 YYNGEE. The DNA for the CDR3 is TGTGCCAGCAGCGTAGAGCCAGGGGATACGCAGTATTTT. It specifies CASSVEPGDTQYF.

The rearrangement uses TRBV23-1 and TRBJ2-7; 10 bases match TRBD2. TRBV23-1 is treated as an ORF (open reading frame) with a function not yet certain. Trimming cost V 1 base and J 4 bases; bases outside gene matches: 4. The CDR3 is 15 amino acids. CDR3 amino acids: CASSQFLAGEYEQYF. The CDR3 DNA follows: TGCGCCAGCAGTCAATTTCTAGCGGGGGAATACGAGCAGTACTTC.

The chain carries TRBV3-1 (or the pseudogene TRBV3-2) and TRBJ2-7, with 8 bases aligning to TRBD1. V dropped 5 bases and J dropped 5; count of bases not matched to a gene: 5. There are 13 residues in the CDR3. The germline CDR1 and CDR2 sequences are LGHDT and YNNKEL (reference sequence). The CDR3 reads CASSTGGFDEQYF. The CDR3 coding sequence is TGTGCCAGCAGCACAGGGGGATTCGACGAGCAGTACTTC.

CDR3 DNA sequence: TGTGCCAGCAGCGAAAGTCTACTCGGGAGTAGGAAAGAGACCCAGTACTTC. Its translation: CASSESLLGSRKETQYF. The rearrangement uses TRBV3-1 (or the pseudogene TRBV3-2) and TRBJ2-5, with a tentative D call TRBD2 (6 bases). V was trimmed by 5 bases and J by 3 bases, leaving 22 bases between them. This CDR3 comprises 17 residues. Looked up from germline, CDR1 is LGHDT and CDR2 is YNNKEL (reference sequence).

V gene TRBV30 combines with J gene TRBJ1-1; possibly TRBD1 for D (5 bases). The CDR3 extends over 13 amino acids. Germline V gene data show CDR1 as GTSNPN and CDR2 as SVGIG (reference sequence). The V gene lost 5 bases and the J gene lost 3 bases, with 13 bases spanning the gap. Here the CDR3 reads CAWEAGWYTEAFF. CDR3 DNA: TGTGCCTGGGAAGCAGGGTGGTACACTGAAGCTTTCTTT.

The chain combines TRBV5-1 with TRBJ1-5, with D hard to call. Deletions cut 0 bases from V and 1 base from J, with 8 bases between. The CDR3 totals 15 residues. Germline V gene sequence: CDR1 SGHRS, CDR2 YFSETQ. CDR3 sequence: CASSLVPGSNQPQHF. The CDR3 coding sequence is TGCGCCAGCAGCTTGGTACCGGGGAGCAATCAGCCCCAGCATTTT.

J is TRBJ2-7 and V is TRBV28; 11 bases fit TRBD2. Germline CDR1 MDHEN, CDR2 SYDVKM. The V gene end was trimmed by 4 bases and the J gene end by 0 bases; junction bases not matched to a gene: 5. The CDR3 runs 16 residues. As DNA, the CDR3 is TGTGCCAGCAGTTCCCCGGGACTAGCGGTCTCCTACGAGCAGTACTTC. Protein: CASSSPGLAVSYEQYF. The variable domain in full, completed from reference TRBV28 and TRBJ2-7, reads DVKVTQSSRYLVKRTGEKVFLECVQDMDHENMFWYRQDPGLGLRLIYFSYDVKMKEKGDIPEGYSVSREKKERFSLILESASTNQTSMYLCASSSPGLAVSYEQYFGPGTRLTVT.